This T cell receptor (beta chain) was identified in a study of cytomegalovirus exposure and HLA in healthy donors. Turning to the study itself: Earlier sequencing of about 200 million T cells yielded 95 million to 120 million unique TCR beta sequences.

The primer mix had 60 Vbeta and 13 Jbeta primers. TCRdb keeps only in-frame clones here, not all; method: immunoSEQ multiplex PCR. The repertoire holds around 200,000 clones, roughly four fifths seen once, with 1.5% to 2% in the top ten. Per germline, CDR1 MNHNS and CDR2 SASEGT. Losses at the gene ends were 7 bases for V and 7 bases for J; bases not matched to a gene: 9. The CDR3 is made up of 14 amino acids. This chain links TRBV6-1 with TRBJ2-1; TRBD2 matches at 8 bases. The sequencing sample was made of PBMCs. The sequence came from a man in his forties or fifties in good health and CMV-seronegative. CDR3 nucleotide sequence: TGTGCCAGCATGATCGGGGGGGCCATGAATGAGCAGTTCTTC. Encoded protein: CASMIGGAMNEQFF.